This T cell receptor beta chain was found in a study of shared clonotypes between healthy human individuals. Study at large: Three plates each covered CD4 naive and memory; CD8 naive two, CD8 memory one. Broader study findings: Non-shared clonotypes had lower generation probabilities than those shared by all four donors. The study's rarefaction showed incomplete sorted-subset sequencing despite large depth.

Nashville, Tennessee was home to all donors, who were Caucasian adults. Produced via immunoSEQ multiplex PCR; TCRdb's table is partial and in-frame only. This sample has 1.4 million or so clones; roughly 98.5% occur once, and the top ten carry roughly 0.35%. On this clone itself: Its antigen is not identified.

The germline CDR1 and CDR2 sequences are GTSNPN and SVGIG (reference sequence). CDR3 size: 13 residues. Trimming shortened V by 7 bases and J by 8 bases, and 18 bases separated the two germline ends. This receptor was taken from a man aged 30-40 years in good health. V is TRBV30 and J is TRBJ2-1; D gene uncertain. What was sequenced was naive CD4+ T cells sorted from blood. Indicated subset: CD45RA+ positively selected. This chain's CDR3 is CASQTLGGHEQFF. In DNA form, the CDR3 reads TGTGCCTCGCAAACACTGGGCGGCCATGAGCAGTTCTTC. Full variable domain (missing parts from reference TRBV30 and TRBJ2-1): SQTIHQWPATLVQPVGSPLSLECTVEGTSNPNLYWYRQAAGRGLQLLFYSVGIGQISSEVPQNLSASRPQDRQFILSSKKLLLSDSGFYLCASQTLGGHEQFFGPGTRLTVL.